This T cell receptor (beta chain) was sequenced during a study of spatial heterogeneity in lung cancer. Looking at the study overall: Among detected sequences, beta-chain ones consistently exceeded alpha-chain ones in number.

In the library, each TCR cDNA molecule bore its own unique molecular identifier. Via MiXCR, TCRdb re-called the 5' RACE reads, giving one row per CDR3 protein. The table lists about 39,000 distinct CDR3 sequences, about 5.8% of them singletons. Time point noted: sample taken at primary tumor resection. From tumor, nontumor lung or frozen PBMC, whole RNA was taken unsorted for sequencing. Samples came from some 71 TRACERx patients with untreated early-stage lung cancer. This TCR came from a male donor with early-stage non-small cell lung cancer. The sample here was PBMCs, taken at surgery.

This CDR3 reads CASSLETGWEKLFF. In DNA, the CDR3 is TGTGCCAGCAGCTTAGAAACAGGCTGGGAAAAACTGTTTTTT. The rearrangement joins TRBV7-9 to TRBJ1-4, with D perhaps matching TRBD1 (5 bases). The V gene lost 1 base and the J gene lost 8 bases, with 11 bases spanning the gap. The CDR3 has 14 amino acids. CDR1 and CDR2 (germline): SEHNR, FQNEAQ (reference sequence).